The 5 T cell receptor beta chains below were found in one sample sequenced in a study of T cells in Graves' hyperthyroidism and ophthalmopathy. There were TCR beta CDR3 regions amplified from RNA transcripts. Researchers ran a first-round RT-PCR on the TCR CDR3 using the HTBI primer set. TCRdb reanalysed the multiplex PCR reads using MiXCR and keeps one entry per CDR3 protein. The sample contains some 420,000 distinct CDR3 sequences, approximately 14% of which appear only once. The sequenced sample consisted of blood. The receptor set was obtained from a young woman with Graves' hyperthyroidism.

This clonotype was observed a handful of times. The chain combines TRBV6-6 with TRBJ2-7, with 8 bases fitting TRBD2. CDR3 length: 15 residues. CDR1 MNHNY and CDR2 SVGAGI come from the germline V gene (reference sequence). Trimming at V came to 2 bases and at J to 4 bases, leaving 7 bases not matched to a gene. The CDR3 DNA follows: TGTGCCAGCAGTTACGAGCGGGAGCCCGGGTACGAGCAGTACTTC. Amino acids: CASSYEREPGYEQYF.

The chain links TRBV18 to TRBJ2-3; 10 bases are shared with TRBD1. This CDR3 is 17 amino acids long. In germline, CDR1 is KGHSH, CDR2 LQKENI. With 0 bases clipped from V and 2 bases from J, the junction kept 5 bases outside the gene matches. The chain's CDR3 is CASSPPGQGKSTDTQYF. Written as DNA, the CDR3 is TGTGCCAGCTCACCACCGGGACAGGGGAAATCCACAGATACGCAGTATTTT.

This clonotype has at least ten counts. J is TRBJ2-7 and V is TRBV27; 7 positions agree with TRBD2. The germline CDR1 and CDR2 sequences are MNHEY and SMNVEV (reference sequence). J gave up 3 bases and V 6 bases, and 8 bases lay outside the gene matches. The CDR3 sequence is 14 residues long. CDR3 in amino acids: CASSPLATSYEQYF. DNA for the CDR3: TGTGCCAGCAGCCCACTAGCGACAAGCTACGAGCAGTACTTC.

The table lists this clonotype with many counts. The chain carries TRBV7-3 and TRBJ2-5; D gene unclear. V was pared by 2 bases and J by 3 bases, with 10 bases between. This CDR3 spans 14 amino acids. Germline loops: CDR1 SGHTA, CDR2 FQGTGA. The CDR3 loop reads CASSLSSEEETQYF. The CDR3 DNA reads as TGTGCCAGCAGCTTATCCAGCGAAGAAGAGACCCAGTACTTC.

This clonotype came up many times. The chain has TRBV28 and TRBJ1-5, with D maybe TRBD1 (6 bases). The germline CDR1 and CDR2 sequences are MDHEN and SYDVKM. The V and J ends lost 8 bases and 4 bases respectively, with 15 bases between them. The CDR3 is 14 amino acids. CDR3: CASFPTGSNQPQHF. In nucleotides, the CDR3 is TGTGCCAGCTTCCCGACAGGATCTAATCAGCCCCAGCATTTT.